These 21 T cell receptor beta chains originate from one sample sequenced in a study of T cell repertoires in cytomegalovirus infection. TCRdb processed the reads anew with MiXCR; each CDR3 protein has one entry. The data hold some 320,000 distinct CDR3 sequences, with 9.5% observed a single time. Material for sequencing was PBMCs. The receptors shown here come from a human donor in good health (CMV status not recorded). Some clones in this sample may be carry-over from other donors' samples.

The J gene is TRBJ1-1, the V gene TRBV20-1, with TRBD1 identical over 10 bases. In germline, CDR1 is DFQATT, CDR2 SNEGSKA (reference sequence). With V trimmed by 5 bases and J by 4 bases, 7 bases remained unmatched. The CDR3 extends over 14 amino acids. CDR3 loop: CSAVPGQGLTEAFF. For the CDR3, the DNA is TGCAGTGCTGTACCGGGACAGGGGCTCACTGAAGCTTTCTTT.

This clonotype was seen ten or more times. The V gene is TRBV28, the J gene TRBJ2-3; 7 nucleotides line up with TRBD2. Germline V gene data show CDR1 as MDHEN and CDR2 as SYDVKM. The CDR3 totals 17 residues. The trim removed 2 bases at V and 0 bases at J, leaving 8 bases unmatched. CDR3 DNA: TGTGCCAGCAGTTTACTACCCTCTAGCGGTAGCACAGATACGCAGTATTTT. Protein sequence: CASSLLPSSGSTDTQYF.

The chain is built from TRBV28 and TRBJ2-7, with D maybe TRBD2 (6 bases). CDR3 length: 14 residues. Germline values: CDR1 MDHEN, CDR2 SYDVKM. V was pared by 2 bases and J by 2 bases, with 10 bases between. Here the CDR3 reads CASSLPGSPYEQYF. Written as DNA, the CDR3 is TGTGCCAGCAGTTTACCCGGGAGTCCCTACGAGCAGTACTTC.

This clonotype was picked up a small number of times. The rearrangement links TRBV28 to TRBJ2-2; TRBD2 might be the D (5 bases). CDR3 size: 15 residues. Per germline, CDR1 MDHEN and CDR2 SYDVKM. Trimming shortened V by 6 bases and J by 3 bases, and 14 bases separated the two germline ends. The CDR3 bases are TGTGCCAGCAGCCTCGGACTTCTGCACACCGGGGAGCTGTTTTTT. Translated, it gives CASSLGLLHTGELFF.

This clonotype has a handful of counts. V usage is TRBV19 and J usage is TRBJ2-1; TRBD2 aligns across 14 bases. CDR1 and CDR2 (germline): LNHDA, SQIVND (reference sequence). The ends lost 3 bases at V and 0 bases at J; junction bases unmatched: 16. The CDR3 has 22 amino acids. CDR3 in DNA: TGTGCCAGTAGTATGGGACTAGCGGGAGCCGACCGTTCCGTATACTCCTACAATGAGCAGTTCTTC. Translating it yields CASSMGLAGADRSVYSYNEQFF.

Ten or more counts support this clonotype. V is TRBV12-3 or TRBV12-4 and J is TRBJ1-2, with TRBD1 identical over 8 bases. The CDR3 is 15 residues long. V was clipped by 3 bases and J by 6 bases; unmatched bases: 9. CDR3 bases: TGTGCCAGCAGTTTTCGGGCAGGGGGCGAGAATGGCTACACCTTC. Encoded protein: CASSFRAGGENGYTF.

The V call is TRBV20-1, the J call TRBJ2-1; D is ambiguous. CDR1 and CDR2 from the germline V gene are DFQATT and SNEGSKA (reference sequence). Trimming cost V 1 base and J 4 bases, with 14 bases left between them. The CDR3 runs 15 residues. The CDR3 is CSARATRGRYNEQFF. The CDR3 DNA is TGCAGTGCTAGAGCCACAAGAGGCAGGTACAATGAGCAGTTCTTC.

This clonotype occurred a few times. The V gene is TRBV9, the J gene TRBJ2-5; D is possibly TRBD1 or TRBD2 (6 bases each). The CDR3 loop spans 16 amino acids. The germline gives CDR1 SGDLS, CDR2 YYNGEE. V shed 0 bases and J shed 2 bases, with 14 bases lying between them. The CDR3 DNA reads TGTGCCAGCAGCGTAGTAGAAGGGGGGCCACAAGAGACCCAGTACTTC. Residues: CASSVVEGGPQETQYF.

The V gene is TRBV9, the J gene TRBJ2-5, with 8 bases lining up with TRBD1. The V gene's germline CDR1 is SGDLS and CDR2 YYNGEE. The CDR3 runs to 14 residues. The trim removed 2 bases at V and 2 bases at J, leaving 2 bases unmatched. CDR3 sequence: CASSVTGGQETQYF. The CDR3 nucleotides read TGTGCCAGCAGCGTTACAGGGGGTCAAGAGACCCAGTACTTC.

This clonotype was seen at least ten times. The chain uses TRBV7-8 and TRBJ2-5; TRBD1 matches 10 bases. Germline trimming cut 5 bases from V and 7 bases from J; bases unmatched to any gene: 4. Germline V gene lookup returns CDR1 SGHVS and CDR2 FQNEAQ. The CDR3 consists of 13 residues. For the CDR3, the DNA is TGTGCCAGCAGCCCTAGGACAGGGGGGACCCAGTACTTC. It codes for CASSPRTGGTQYF.

The chain couples TRBV4-3 to TRBJ1-1; D is undetermined. Trimming took 2 bases from V and 0 from J, leaving 7 bases between them. The CDR3 is 14 residues long. The germline V gene encodes CDR1 LGHNA and CDR2 YSLEER. The CDR3 coding sequence is TGCGCCAGCAGCCAAACTCTCCTGAACACTGAAGCTTTCTTT. The encoded protein is CASSQTLLNTEAFF.

The chain links TRBV5-1 to TRBJ2-7; possible D gene TRBD2, 5 bases. The CDR3 sequence is 12 residues long. Germline loops: CDR1 SGHRS, CDR2 YFSETQ. Trimming shortened V by 6 bases and J by 6 bases, and 13 bases separated the two germline ends. The CDR3 reads CASMGVVGEQYF. DNA for the CDR3: TGCGCCAGCATGGGAGTAGTAGGCGAGCAGTACTTC.

This clonotype was counted only a few times. V is TRBV6-2 or TRBV6-3 and J is TRBJ2-5, with D possibly matching TRBD1 (6 bases). Germline V gene sequence: CDR1 MNHEY, CDR2 SVGEGT. The CDR3 has 16 amino acids. V was shortened by 4 bases and J by 5 bases, with 20 bases between the two germline ends. CDR3 region: CASSSPNREMKETQYF. For the CDR3, the DNA is TGTGCCAGCAGTTCCCCGAACAGGGAGATGAAGGAGACCCAGTACTTC.

The chain's CDR3 is CASDAGYEQFF. DNA of the CDR3: TGTGCCAGTGATGCAGGTTATGAGCAGTTCTTC. The V call is TRBV19, the J call TRBJ2-1; the D is unclear. V was clipped by 8 bases and J by 8 bases, with 10 bases between them. Germline V gene data show CDR1 as LNHDA and CDR2 as SQIVND (reference sequence). This CDR3 has 11 residues.

This clonotype was observed a handful of times. The chain has TRBV7-9 and TRBJ2-1, with 10 bases lining up with TRBD2. The CDR3 covers 16 residues. Germline CDR1 and CDR2: SEHNR and FQNEAQ (reference sequence). Trimming at V came to 3 bases and at J to 3 bases, leaving 5 bases not matched to a gene. The CDR3 reads CASSLLAGENYNEQFF. The CDR3 nucleotides read TGTGCCAGCAGCTTGCTAGCGGGGGAGAACTACAATGAGCAGTTCTTC.

The rearrangement links TRBV7-2 to TRBJ2-2, with D perhaps matching TRBD2 (6 bases). The CDR3 is made up of 15 amino acids. Germline assignment: CDR1 SGHTA and CDR2 FQGNSA. Trimming stripped 5 bases from V and 2 bases from J, with 12 bases between. CDR3: CASSAGPDNTGELFF. The CDR3 coding sequence is TGTGCCAGCAGCGCGGGGCCCGACAACACCGGGGAGCTGTTTTTT.

This clonotype has a count of ten or more. J is TRBJ1-4 and V is TRBV4-3; TRBD1 aligns across 8 bases. Trimming cost V 5 bases and J 6 bases; bases outside gene matches: 11. CDR1 and CDR2 from the germline V gene are LGHNA and YSLEER. The CDR3 spans 16 residues. This CDR3 reads CASSDGGGQGYEKLFF. In DNA form, the CDR3 reads TGCGCCAGCAGCGACGGGGGCGGACAGGGTTATGAAAAACTGTTTTTT.

For the CDR3, the DNA is TGCAGTGCTCCTGACAGGGTGAACACTGAAGCTTTCTTT. Encoded protein: CSAPDRVNTEAFF. The chain is built from TRBV20-1 and TRBJ1-1, with 7 bases lining up with TRBD1. This CDR3 contains 13 residues. The trim removed 5 bases at V and 0 bases at J, leaving 3 bases unmatched. The germline CDR1 and CDR2 sequences are DFQATT and SNEGSKA (reference sequence).

This clonotype has just a few counts. CDR3 sequence reads: CASSQDNNRLNTEAFF. The CDR3 bases are TGTGCCAGCAGCCAAGATAATAACCGCTTGAACACTGAAGCTTTCTTT. V is TRBV4-2 and J is TRBJ1-1; unclear D gene. Trimming left V 0 bases short and J 0 bases short, with 11 bases between. The CDR3 consists of 16 residues. From germline, CDR1 is LGHNA and CDR2 YNFKEQ.

This clonotype was detected only a few times. The rearrangement uses TRBV6-5 and TRBJ2-3, with TRBD1 matching over 7 bases. The CDR3 length is 13 residues. V lost 6 bases and J lost 6; bases outside the gene matches: 6. Germline V gives CDR1 MNHEY, CDR2 SVGAGI. The CDR3 region is CASRQGVADTQYF. The CDR3 nucleotides are TGTGCCAGCAGGCAGGGGGTCGCGGATACGCAGTATTTT.

At least ten counts were recorded for this clonotype. The genes are TRBV12-3 or TRBV12-4 and TRBJ2-1; 8 nucleotides agree with TRBD2. V lost 6 bases, J lost 0 bases, and 4 bases stayed unmatched. The CDR3 has 15 residues. The CDR3 spells CASRGSGGSYNEQFF. In DNA, the CDR3 is TGTGCCAGCAGGGGGAGCGGGGGCTCCTACAATGAGCAGTTCTTC.